These 20 T cell receptor beta chains were all obtained from the same sample, sequenced in a study of persistence of HIV-infected CD4 T cells. The antigens these receptors bind are not known. Sequencing used immunoSEQ version 4 in survey mode. Clones were read by immunoSEQ multiplex PCR, and TCRdb kept only the in-frame ones, dropping some. The data show 25,000 to 35,000 clones, roughly four fifths seen once. Stimulation used 7.5 to 10 ug/mL lysate from CMV-infected fibroblasts. Memory cells lacking CD40L and CD69 with high CD45RO were sorted. Sequences were derived from CD4+ T cells sorted from PBMCs after roughly 18-hour stimulation, sampled from a patient who received antiretroviral therapy. The receptor source for this set is an adult man with HIV who was CMV-seropositive.

V is TRBV7-9 and J is TRBJ1-5; no firm D call. Trimming took off 2 bases at V and 4 bases at J, with 6 bases between the two ends. Germline-derived CDR1 and CDR2 are SEHNR and FQNEAQ (reference sequence). CDR3 length equals 13 residues. The CDR3 spells CASSLSENQPQHF. DNA of the CDR3: TGTGCCAGCAGCTTATCAGAGAATCAGCCCCAGCATTTT.

The chain combines TRBV2 with TRBJ1-1; tentatively, D is TRBD1 (5 bases). This CDR3 has 16 residues. Germline CDR1 SNHLY, CDR2 FYNNEI. The ends were cut back, 4 bases at V and 3 bases at J, with 18 bases in the middle. The CDR3: CASSVRGRVGDTEAFF. The CDR3 coding sequence is TGTGCCAGCAGTGTGAGGGGCAGGGTCGGTGACACTGAAGCTTTCTTT.

This clone came up once. The chain couples TRBV7-9 to TRBJ1-4, with D perhaps TRBD1 (6 bases). Deletions cut 3 bases from V and 4 bases from J, with 12 bases between. CDR1 and CDR2 (germline): SEHNR, FQNEAQ (reference sequence). The CDR3 sequence is 15 residues long. The CDR3 here is CASSFTGKHNEKLFF. The CDR3 DNA follows: TGTGCCAGCAGCTTTACAGGGAAACATAATGAAAAACTGTTTTTT.

The chain uses TRBV7-2 and TRBJ1-5, with 7 bases fitting TRBD1. The CDR3 totals 17 residues. V shed 2 bases and J 0 bases; nucleotides not matched to a gene: 7. The germline gives CDR1 SGHTA, CDR2 FQGNSA. This chain's CDR3 is CASSLRQGSFSNQPQHF. Here the CDR3 DNA reads TGTGCCAGCAGCTTAAGACAGGGCTCCTTTAGCAATCAGCCCCAGCATTTT.

V gene TRBV11-1 combines with J gene TRBJ2-1; 9 bases are shared with TRBD1. J was trimmed by 6 bases and V by 4 bases; bases with no gene match: 7. Germline V gene data show CDR1 as SGHAT and CDR2 as FQDESV (reference sequence). The CDR3 covers 15 residues. The CDR3 reads CASSSTGGQGNEQFF. The CDR3 region has the DNA TGTGCCAGCAGCTCAACAGGGGGCCAGGGCAATGAGCAGTTCTTC.

This chain uses TRBV23-1 with TRBJ2-7; 7 nucleotides match TRBD1. TRBV23-1 carries the ORF label, with uncertain function. V lost 0 bases and J lost 0; bases outside the gene matches: 11. The CDR3 has 18 amino acids. This CDR3 is CASSQSVTGASPSYEQYF. As DNA, the CDR3 is TGCGCCAGCAGTCAATCGGTCACAGGGGCCTCCCCCTCCTACGAGCAGTACTTC.

This chain connects TRBV18 to TRBJ2-7, with D possibly TRBD1 on 6 matching bases. Trimming removed 6 bases at V and 4 bases at J, with 16 bases between. From germline, CDR1 is KGHSH and CDR2 LQKENI. The CDR3 runs to 14 residues. DNA of the CDR3: TGTGCCAGCTCCCAGAGACAGGCGGCTTACGAGCAGTACTTC. Translation: CASSQRQAAYEQYF.

The rearrangement joins TRBV4-1 to TRBJ1-2, with 7 nucleotides matching TRBD1. Germline V gene sequence: CDR1 MGHRA, CDR2 YSYEKL. V lost 0 bases and J lost 4; bases outside the gene matches: 5. This CDR3 has 15 residues. The CDR3, as DNA: TGCGCCAGCAGCCAAGATCCTGACAGGGCCTATGGCTACACCTTC. This codes for CASSQDPDRAYGYTF.

V gene TRBV7-2 combines with J gene TRBJ1-5; D remains ambiguous. Germline values: CDR1 SGHTA, CDR2 FQGNSA. Trimming took off 4 bases at V and 5 bases at J, with 12 bases between the two ends. The CDR3 is 14 amino acids. The CDR3 sequence is CASSYSTEYQPQHF. CDR3 bases: TGTGCCAGCAGCTATAGCACGGAATATCAGCCCCAGCATTTT.

The rearrangement links TRBV3-1 (or the pseudogene TRBV3-2) to TRBJ2-7; 9 bases map to TRBD1. CDR3 length equals 13 residues. CDR1 and CDR2 from the germline V gene are LGHDT and YNNKEL (reference sequence). Losses at the gene ends were 6 bases for V and 2 bases for J; bases not matched to a gene: 2. In nucleotides, the CDR3 is TGTGCCAGCAGTGGGGACAGGGCCTACGAGCAGTACTTC. Its translation: CASSGDRAYEQYF.

The sample holds a few counts of this clone. This chain uses TRBV6-5 with TRBJ1-6; D is perhaps TRBD1 (6 bases). This CDR3 has 14 residues. The V end was cut by 8 bases, the J end by 8 bases, with 16 bases between. Germline V CDR1 and CDR2: MNHEY, SVGAGI. Written as DNA, the CDR3 is TGTGCCAGCGCGTCCCAGGGGAGTGATTCACCCCTCCACTTT. This codes for CASASQGSDSPLHF.

V and J are TRBV6-5 and TRBJ1-6; D is unclear. Looked up from germline, CDR1 is MNHEY and CDR2 is SVGAGI. Trimming left V 6 bases short and J 3 bases short, with 9 bases between. The CDR3 extends over 14 amino acids. The CDR3 DNA reads TGTGCCAGCAGAAGGGAGATCTATAATTCACCCCTCCACTTT. Encoded protein: CASRREIYNSPLHF.

As regards this clone: Relative to the germline gene, one junction end is altered; a read error may explain this. V is TRBV6-1 and J is TRBJ1-3, with 7 positions matching TRBD1. There are 15 residues in the CDR3. CDR1 and CDR2 from the germline V gene are MNHNS and SASEGT. The CDR3 reads CASREGAGGGNTIYF. The CDR3 bases are TGTGCCAGCAGGGAAGGTGCAGGGGGGGGAAACACCATATATTTT.

V usage is TRBV18 and J usage is TRBJ1-1; D not resolved. The CDR3 runs to 17 residues. Germline values: CDR1 KGHSH, CDR2 LQKENI. V dropped 2 bases and J dropped 1 base, with 17 bases sitting between them. The CDR3 bases are TGTGCCAGCTCACCAATTTCCCTCCGAGGGAAGAACACTGAAGCTTTCTTT. This sequence encodes CASSPISLRGKNTEAFF.

Concerning this clone: Other DNA sequences in this sample translate to the same CDR3. This chain links TRBV3-1 (or the pseudogene TRBV3-2) with TRBJ2-7; 8 bases agree with TRBD2. The CDR3 has 15 residues. Per germline, CDR1 LGHDT and CDR2 YNNKEL (reference sequence). The V gene end was trimmed by 1 base and the J gene end by 2 bases; junction bases not matched to a gene: 4. CDR3 region: CASSQVSGGPYEQYF. As DNA, the CDR3 is TGTGCCAGCAGCCAAGTGAGCGGGGGCCCCTACGAGCAGTACTTC.

The genes are TRBV5-1 and TRBJ1-3, with TRBD1 matching over 11 bases. This CDR3 has 17 residues. The V gene end was trimmed by 2 bases and the J gene end by 4 bases; junction bases not matched to a gene: 8. Germline V CDR1 and CDR2: SGHRS, YFSETQ. The CDR3 protein is CASSFLGTGGPGNTIYF. CDR3 coding DNA: TGCGCCAGCAGCTTCCTGGGGACAGGGGGTCCCGGAAACACCATATATTTT.

This clone has just a few counts. V gene TRBV5-1 combines with J gene TRBJ1-6; maybe TRBD1 (6 bases). In germline, CDR1 is SGHRS, CDR2 YFSETQ. The CDR3 runs 14 residues. V was shortened by 0 bases and J by 7 bases, with 8 bases between the two germline ends. The CDR3 DNA is TGCGCCAGCAGCTTGGTTCAGGGGAATTCACCCCTCCACTTT. Protein sequence: CASSLVQGNSPLHF. The entire variable domain, with the rest obtained from reference TRBV5-1 and TRBJ1-6, is as follows: KAGVTQTPRYLIKTRGQQVTLSCSPISGHRSVSWYQQTPGQGLQFLFEYFSETQRNKGNFPGRFSGRQFSNSRSEMNVSTLELGDSALYLCASSLVQGNSPLHFGNGTRLTVT.

This chain joins TRBV7-2 and TRBJ2-5; possibly TRBD2 for D (6 bases). CDR3 length: 14 residues. Germline V CDR1 and CDR2: SGHTA, FQGNSA. The germline V and J ends were trimmed by 0 bases and 2 bases, with 7 bases remaining between them. The CDR3 nucleotides read TGTGCCAGCAGCTTAGCACTAGCTCAAGAGACCCAGTACTTC. This codes for CASSLALAQETQYF. Together with reference TRBV7-2 and TRBJ2-5, the CDR3 gives the full variable domain: GAGVSQSPSNKVTEKGKDVELRCDPISGHTALYWYRQSLGQGLEFLIYFQGNSAPDKSGLPSDRFSAERTGGSVSTLTIQRTQQEDSAVYLCASSLALAQETQYFGPGTRLLVL.

CDR3 protein: CATSDLEDSGTGELFF. The DNA for the CDR3 is TGTGCCACCAGTGATTTGGAGGACTCGGGCACCGGGGAGCTGTTTTTT. This rearrangement joins TRBV24-1 to TRBJ2-2; D might be TRBD2 (5 bases). Germline assignment: CDR1 KGHDR and CDR2 SFDVKD. V lost 0 bases and J lost 4, with 11 bases in between. The CDR3 is 16 residues long.

CDR3 nucleotides: TGCGCCAGCAGCATGGAGAATGGACTAGCGGGGGTTGATACGCAGTATTTT. As protein: CASSMENGLAGVDTQYF. The rearrangement uses TRBV5-1 and TRBJ2-3, with 13 bases lining up with TRBD2. The CDR3 covers 17 residues. With 4 bases clipped from V and 6 bases from J, the junction kept 11 bases outside the gene matches. Germline loops: CDR1 SGHRS, CDR2 YFSETQ.